This T cell receptor (beta chain) was recorded in a study of shared clonotypes between healthy human individuals. Germline CDR1 is SQVTM and CDR2 is ANQGSEA. The length of the CDR3 is 11 residues. V was shortened by 5 bases and J by 7 bases, with 8 bases between the two germline ends. Terminally differentiated effector memory CD45RA+ cells were excluded by CCR7 positive selection of CD45RO-negative cells. This clone was seen just once. Other DNA sequences in the same sample also yield this CDR3. Repertoires were generated with immunoSEQ multiplex PCR, while TCRdb's copy carries only in-frame clones and drops some. The repertoire holds 750,000 to 1,000,000 clones, with 80% to 95% as singletons.

This sequence was found in a man aged 30 to 39 in good health. Sequencing input: naive CD8+ T cells sorted from blood. This sequence joins TRBV29-1 and TRBJ2-2; no definite D call. The CDR3 protein is CSVSGGGELFF. CDR3 nucleotide sequence: TGCAGCGTTTCGGGCGGCGGGGAGCTGTTTTTT.